The rows below give T cell receptor beta chains drawn from one sample of a study of blood T cell repertoires in COVID-19. The data were produced by immunoSEQ multiplex PCR, yet TCRdb's version contains in-frame clones alone and is incomplete. Of 140,000 to 150,000 clones listed, around 86% are singletons. Sequencing was done on a sample of peripheral blood. The source is a man older than 75 with acute or convalescent COVID-19. CDR3s include the opening cysteine and the closing phenylalanine or tryptophan. The D gene is left open where the match is weak. Rows give clone size only sometimes, using once, few, many, or a class for an expanded clone.

v_gene: TRBV5-8
j_gene: TRBJ1-1
abundance: once
d_gene: .
CDR3aa: CASSQYSKNTEAFF
CDR3nt: TGTGCCAGCAGCCAATACAGTAAAAACACTGAAGCTTTCTTT

v_gene: TRBV18
j_gene: TRBJ1-1
abundance: .
d_gene: .
CDR3aa: CASSPQLRDEAFF
CDR3nt: TGTGCCAGCTCACCCCAGCTGCGGGATGAAGCTTTCTTT

v_gene: TRBV5-6
j_gene: TRBJ2-1
abundance: .
d_gene: .
CDR3aa: CASSLGVYLHNEQFF
CDR3nt: TGTGCCAGCAGCTTGGGTGTCTACCTCCACAATGAGCAGTTCTTC

v_gene: TRBV7-9
j_gene: TRBJ1-2
abundance: once
d_gene: TRBD1
CDR3aa: CASSLVTRGSYGYTF
CDR3nt: TGTGCCAGCAGCTTAGTCACCAGGGGGTCCTATGGCTACACCTTC

v_gene: TRBV29-1
j_gene: TRBJ2-7
abundance: .
d_gene: TRBD1
CDR3aa: CDQGALGSYEQYF
CDR3nt: TGCGACCAGGGGGCTCTAGGCTCCTACGAGCAGTACTTC

v_gene: TRBV30
j_gene: TRBJ2-1
abundance: .
d_gene: .
CDR3aa: CAWSTGRVSYNEQFF
CDR3nt: TGTGCCTGGAGTACAGGAAGGGTTTCCTACAATGAGCAGTTCTTC

v_gene: TRBV27
j_gene: TRBJ2-7
abundance: .
d_gene: .
CDR3aa: CASTGQGGAEQYF
CDR3nt: TGTGCCAGCACAGGGCAGGGTGGGGCCGAGCAGTACTTC

v_gene: TRBV7-8
j_gene: TRBJ2-7
abundance: .
d_gene: .
CDR3aa: CASSLLQDYEQYF
CDR3nt: TGTGCCAGCAGCTTACTACAGGACTACGAGCAGTACTTC

v_gene: TRBV5-6
j_gene: TRBJ2-1
abundance: .
d_gene: .
CDR3aa: CASSLARLAPYNEQFF
CDR3nt: TGTGCCAGCAGCTTGGCCCGGCTAGCGCCATACAATGAGCAGTTCTTC

v_gene: TRBV5-6
j_gene: TRBJ1-5
abundance: .
d_gene: .
CDR3aa: CASSRTALSNQPQHF
CDR3nt: TGTGCCAGCAGCAGGACAGCTTTGAGCAATCAGCCCCAGCATTTT

v_gene: TRBV28
j_gene: TRBJ2-5
abundance: once
d_gene: TRBD2
CDR3aa: CASSLGGRAQETQYF
CDR3nt: TGTGCCAGCAGTTTAGGTGGGAGGGCCCAAGAGACCCAGTACTTC

v_gene: TRBV19
j_gene: TRBJ1-1
abundance: .
d_gene: .
CDR3aa: CASSIGAGARTEAFF
CDR3nt: TGTGCCAGTAGTATAGGCGCGGGGGCGCGAACTGAAGCTTTCTTT

v_gene: TRBV28
j_gene: TRBJ2-1
abundance: .
d_gene: TRBD1
CDR3aa: CASRRQGTPYNEQFF
CDR3nt: TGTGCCAGCAGGAGACAGGGGACACCCTACAATGAGCAGTTCTTC

v_gene: TRBV21-1
j_gene: TRBJ1-5
abundance: .
d_gene: .
CDR3aa: CARNPRPGEPQHF
CDR3nt: TGTGCCAGGAACCCGCGGCCCGGGGAGCCCCAGCATTTT

v_gene: TRBV5-8
j_gene: TRBJ2-3
abundance: .
d_gene: .
CDR3aa: CASSLGGTQYF
CDR3nt: TGTGCCAGCAGCTTGGGCGGTACGCAGTATTTT

v_gene: TRBV6-5
j_gene: TRBJ2-3
abundance: .
d_gene: .
CDR3aa: CASTVEEGTDTQYF
CDR3nt: TGTGCCAGCACAGTGGAGGAGGGCACAGATACGCAGTATTTT

v_gene: TRBV6-5
j_gene: TRBJ1-2
abundance: .
d_gene: TRBD1
CDR3aa: CASSLGQTYGYTF
CDR3nt: TGTGCCAGCAGCTTGGGACAGACTTATGGCTACACCTTC

v_gene: TRBV24-1
j_gene: TRBJ1-2
abundance: .
d_gene: .
CDR3aa: CATSAGADYGYTF
CDR3nt: TGTGCCACCAGCGCGGGGGCAGATTATGGCTACACCTTC

v_gene: TRBV5-1
j_gene: TRBJ2-2
abundance: .
d_gene: .
CDR3aa: CASKGQANTGELFF
CDR3nt: TGCGCCAGCAAGGGGCAGGCGAACACCGGGGAGCTGTTTTTT

v_gene: TRBV28
j_gene: TRBJ1-5
abundance: .
d_gene: TRBD1
CDR3aa: CASSPEGTGSNQPQHF
CDR3nt: TGTGCCAGCAGTCCCGAAGGGACAGGGAGCAATCAGCCCCAGCATTTT

v_gene: TRBV19
j_gene: TRBJ1-1
abundance: .
d_gene: TRBD1
CDR3aa: CASSTRTGGTFF
CDR3nt: TGTGCCAGTAGTACAAGGACAGGGGGAACTTTCTTT

v_gene: TRBV18
j_gene: TRBJ1-5
abundance: once
d_gene: .
CDR3aa: CASSQDRNQPQHF
CDR3nt: TGTGCCAGCTCACAAGACAGGAATCAGCCCCAGCATTTT

v_gene: TRBV4-1
j_gene: TRBJ1-1
abundance: .
d_gene: .
CDR3aa: CASSQDPPGGGEAFF
CDR3nt: TGCGCCAGCAGCCAAGACCCCCCGGGGGGTGGTGAAGCTTTCTTT

v_gene: TRBV2
j_gene: TRBJ1-4
abundance: .
d_gene: .
CDR3aa: CASSEDLGRLFF
CDR3nt: TGTGCCAGCAGTGAAGACTTGGGGAGGCTGTTTTTT

v_gene: TRBV5-1
j_gene: TRBJ2-7
abundance: .
d_gene: TRBD1
CDR3aa: CASSDDRATYEQYF
CDR3nt: TGCGCCAGCAGCGATGACAGGGCCACCTACGAGCAGTACTTC

v_gene: TRBV27
j_gene: TRBJ2-5
abundance: .
d_gene: .
CDR3aa: CASSLSGEETQYF
CDR3nt: TGTGCCAGCAGTTTGTCGGGGGAGGAGACCCAGTACTTC

v_gene: TRBV4-2
j_gene: TRBJ2-5
abundance: .
d_gene: .
CDR3aa: CASSQEGWGAGGETQYF
CDR3nt: TGTGCCAGCAGCCAAGAGGGATGGGGCGCCGGGGGAGAGACCCAGTACTTC

v_gene: TRBV6-6
j_gene: TRBJ1-3
abundance: .
d_gene: TRBD1
CDR3aa: CASSQDRVGNTIYF
CDR3nt: TGTGCCAGCAGCCAAGACAGGGTCGGAAACACCATATATTTT

v_gene: TRBV5-1
j_gene: TRBJ2-2
abundance: .
d_gene: TRBD1
CDR3aa: CASSRTGNTGELFF
CDR3nt: TGCGCCAGCAGTCGGACAGGGAACACCGGGGAGCTGTTTTTT

v_gene: TRBV9
j_gene: TRBJ2-1
abundance: .
d_gene: .
CDR3aa: CASGTEGVREQFF
CDR3nt: TGTGCCAGCGGGACTGAAGGGGTGCGTGAGCAGTTCTTC

v_gene: TRBV19
j_gene: TRBJ1-3
abundance: few
d_gene: .
CDR3aa: CASSISTVSGNTIYF
CDR3nt: TGTGCCAGTAGTATATCGACAGTCTCTGGAAACACCATATATTTT

v_gene: TRBV28
j_gene: TRBJ1-1
abundance: .
d_gene: TRBD1
CDR3aa: CASSLPGQRYNTEAFF
CDR3nt: TGTGCCAGCAGTTTGCCGGGACAGAGGTATAACACTGAAGCTTTCTTT

v_gene: TRBV28
j_gene: TRBJ2-5
abundance: .
d_gene: TRBD1
CDR3aa: CASSPPGTGGTQYF
CDR3nt: TGTGCCAGCAGTCCTCCCGGGACAGGAGGGACCCAGTACTTC

v_gene: TRBV6-5
j_gene: TRBJ1-2
abundance: .
d_gene: .
CDR3aa: CASSKERQLYGYTF
CDR3nt: TGTGCCAGCAGCAAGGAAAGACAGCTCTATGGCTACACCTTC

v_gene: TRBV11-2
j_gene: TRBJ2-2
abundance: .
d_gene: TRBD1
CDR3aa: CASSWGQGGSGELFF
CDR3nt: TGTGCCAGCAGCTGGGGACAGGGTGGCTCCGGGGAGCTGTTTTTT

v_gene: TRBV5-6
j_gene: TRBJ2-7
abundance: .
d_gene: TRBD1
CDR3aa: CASSSRQGLGEQYF
CDR3nt: TGTGCCAGCAGCTCGAGACAGGGGCTCGGCGAGCAGTACTTC

v_gene: TRBV18
j_gene: TRBJ1-1
abundance: .
d_gene: .
CDR3aa: CASSPSQGGGEAFF
CDR3nt: TGTGCCAGCTCACCCTCACAGGGAGGGGGTGAAGCTTTCTTT

v_gene: TRBV28
j_gene: TRBJ1-5
abundance: .
d_gene: TRBD1
CDR3aa: CASTLQGAVQPQHF
CDR3nt: TGTGCCAGCACCCTACAGGGGGCGGTGCAGCCCCAGCATTTT

v_gene: TRBV15
j_gene: TRBJ1-3
abundance: once
d_gene: .
CDR3aa: CATAGSRSSGNTIYF
CDR3nt: TGTGCCACCGCGGGATCAAGAAGCTCTGGAAACACCATATATTTT

v_gene: TRBV28
j_gene: TRBJ1-4
abundance: .
d_gene: .
CDR3aa: CASSSPHLGEKLFF
CDR3nt: TGTGCCAGCAGTTCCCCCCACCTAGGAGAAAAACTGTTTTTT

v_gene: TRBV7-7
j_gene: TRBJ1-6
abundance: .
d_gene: .
CDR3aa: CASSLGQESPLHF
CDR3nt: TGTGCTAGCAGCTTAGGTCAAGAGTCACCCCTCCACTTT

v_gene: TRBV7-9
j_gene: TRBJ2-1
abundance: .
d_gene: TRBD2
CDR3aa: CASSLPAGRVNNEQFF
CDR3nt: TGTGCCAGCAGCTTACCGGCAGGGAGGGTTAACAATGAGCAGTTCTTC

v_gene: TRBV5-1
j_gene: TRBJ1-1
abundance: .
d_gene: TRBD1
CDR3aa: CASSHEGQGATEAFF
CDR3nt: TGCGCCAGCAGCCACGAGGGACAGGGGGCTACTGAAGCTTTCTTT